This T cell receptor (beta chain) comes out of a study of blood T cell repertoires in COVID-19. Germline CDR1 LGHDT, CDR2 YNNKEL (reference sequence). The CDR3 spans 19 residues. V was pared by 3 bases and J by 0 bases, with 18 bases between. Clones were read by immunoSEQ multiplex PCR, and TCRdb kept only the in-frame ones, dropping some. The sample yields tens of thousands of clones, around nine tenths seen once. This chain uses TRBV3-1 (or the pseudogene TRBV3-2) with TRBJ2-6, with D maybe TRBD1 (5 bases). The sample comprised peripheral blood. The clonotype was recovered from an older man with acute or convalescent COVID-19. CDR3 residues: CASSQLSREVPSGANVLTF. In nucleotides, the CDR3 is TGTGCCAGCAGCCAGTTGTCCAGGGAAGTCCCCTCTGGGGCCAACGTCCTGACTTTC.